A single sample is the source of the 10 T cell receptor beta chains below, sequenced in a study of cytomegalovirus exposure and HLA in healthy donors. The primer mix had 60 Vbeta and 13 Jbeta primers. TCRdb keeps only in-frame clones here, not all; method: immunoSEQ multiplex PCR. This sample has some 160,000 clones, with about 80% found just once. The specimen sequenced was PBMCs. Receptors originate from a man in his fifties or sixties in good health and CMV-seronegative.

This clone was picked up one time. The V gene is TRBV27, the J gene TRBJ2-7; tentatively, D is TRBD1 (5 bases). Trimming removed 5 bases from V and 11 bases from J, with 19 bases in between. Germline V gene sequence: CDR1 MNHEY, CDR2 SMNVEV (reference sequence). CDR3 length: 13 amino acids. The CDR3, as DNA: TGTGCCAGCAGTGATATGGGCGGCAGGGCCAAGTACTTC. This sequence encodes CASSDMGGRAKYF.

The chain has TRBV28 and TRBJ2-7, with D unresolved. CDR3 length equals 11 residues. The V end was cut by 5 bases, the J end by 6 bases, with 8 bases between. The germline gives CDR1 MDHEN, CDR2 SYDVKM. CDR3 sequence reads: CASSPTSEQYF. The CDR3 DNA reads TGTGCCAGCAGTCCCACGAGCGAGCAGTACTTC.

The V call is TRBV5-1, the J call TRBJ1-1; 7 bases are a match to TRBD1. J lost 5 bases, V lost 3 bases, and 10 bases had no gene match. Looked up from germline, CDR1 is SGHRS and CDR2 is YFSETQ. The CDR3 totals 15 residues. In nucleotides, the CDR3 is TGCGCCAGCAGCTCCCAGGGACAGCTTGGGACTGAAGCTTTCTTT. Translating it yields CASSSQGQLGTEAFF.

The rearrangement uses TRBV7-9 and TRBJ1-4; 11 nucleotides agree with TRBD1. Germline values: CDR1 SEHNR, CDR2 FQNEAQ (reference sequence). With 5 bases clipped from V and 3 bases from J, the junction kept 8 bases outside the gene matches. This CDR3 is 17 amino acids long. CDR3 DNA sequence: TGTGCCAGCAGCCCAAGGACAGGGGGCTTATCTAATGAAAAACTGTTTTTT. Its translation is CASSPRTGGLSNEKLFF.

This clone has just a few counts. The chain couples TRBV5-1 to TRBJ1-2, with a tentative D call TRBD1 (6 bases). This CDR3 has 13 amino acids. Trimming cost V 0 bases and J 8 bases, with 11 bases left between them. Germline-derived CDR1 and CDR2 are SGHRS and YFSETQ. The CDR3 reads CASSLEGVGGYTF. The CDR3 DNA reads TGCGCCAGCAGCTTGGAGGGGGTTGGCGGCTACACCTTC.

The chain links TRBV7-6 to TRBJ2-3; D remains unclear. V lost 3 bases to trimming and J lost 0 bases, with 13 bases between them. Germline-derived CDR1 and CDR2 are SGHVS and FNYEAQ. CDR3 length: 16 residues. DNA of the CDR3: TGTGCCAGCAGCTTCTCCCGAACAGACAGCACAGATACGCAGTATTTT. Protein product: CASSFSRTDSTDTQYF.

This rearrangement joins TRBV5-1 to TRBJ1-3, with 7 bases matching TRBD1. The trim removed 3 bases at V and 0 bases at J, leaving 12 bases unmatched. This CDR3 contains 18 residues. Germline V gives CDR1 SGHRS, CDR2 YFSETQ. The CDR3 region is CASSSDRLQYSSGNTIYF. As DNA, the CDR3 is TGCGCCAGCAGCTCGGACAGGCTCCAATACTCCTCTGGAAACACCATATATTTT.

The chain joins TRBV14 to TRBJ2-7; D call uncertain. CDR1 and CDR2 from the germline V gene are SGHDN and FVKESK. The CDR3 spans 11 residues. V gave up 0 bases and J gave up 10 bases, with 7 bases separating them. CDR3 sequence: CASSQDEVQYF. Here the CDR3 DNA reads TGTGCCAGCAGCCAAGATGAGGTCCAGTACTTC.

This sequence joins TRBV5-8 and TRBJ2-7, with D perhaps TRBD2 (5 bases). The germline V gene has CDR1 SGHTS and CDR2 YDEGEE. The CDR3 runs 15 residues. V lost 7 bases and J lost 9, with 26 bases in between. This chain's CDR3 is CASHPRAYRVRGQYF. The CDR3 DNA follows: TGTGCCAGCCACCCGAGGGCCTACAGAGTCCGGGGGCAGTACTTC. Complete variable domain (other parts from reference TRBV5-8 and TRBJ2-7): EAGVTQSPTHLIKTRGQQATLRCSPISGHTSVYWYQQALGLGLQFLLWYDEGEERNRGNFPPRFSGRQFPNYSSELNVNALELEDSALYLCASHPRAYRVRGQYFGPGTRLTVT.

The CDR3 nucleotides are TGTGCCAGCAGCTTGGGTGGCGGGACTAGATTTGGTGAGCAGTTCTTC. Encoded protein: CASSLGGGTRFGEQFF. The chain couples TRBV5-6 to TRBJ2-1; 8 nucleotides agree with TRBD2. The V and J ends lost 0 bases and 9 bases, in that order; junction bases with no gene match: 11. This CDR3 has 16 amino acids. The germline V gene encodes CDR1 SGHDT and CDR2 YYEEEE.